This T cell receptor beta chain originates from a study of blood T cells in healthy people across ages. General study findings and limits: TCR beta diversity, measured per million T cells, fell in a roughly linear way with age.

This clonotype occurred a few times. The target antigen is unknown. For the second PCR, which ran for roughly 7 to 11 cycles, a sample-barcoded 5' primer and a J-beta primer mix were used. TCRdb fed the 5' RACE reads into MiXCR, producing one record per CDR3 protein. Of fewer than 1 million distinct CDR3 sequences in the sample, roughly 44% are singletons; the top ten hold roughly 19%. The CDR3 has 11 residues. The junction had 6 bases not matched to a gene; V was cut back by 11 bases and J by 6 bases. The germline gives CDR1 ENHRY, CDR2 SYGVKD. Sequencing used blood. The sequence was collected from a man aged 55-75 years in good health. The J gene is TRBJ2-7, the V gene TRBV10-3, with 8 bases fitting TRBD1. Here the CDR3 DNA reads TGTGCCGTAAGGACAGGGCCCGAGCAGTACTTC. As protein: CAVRTGPEQYF.